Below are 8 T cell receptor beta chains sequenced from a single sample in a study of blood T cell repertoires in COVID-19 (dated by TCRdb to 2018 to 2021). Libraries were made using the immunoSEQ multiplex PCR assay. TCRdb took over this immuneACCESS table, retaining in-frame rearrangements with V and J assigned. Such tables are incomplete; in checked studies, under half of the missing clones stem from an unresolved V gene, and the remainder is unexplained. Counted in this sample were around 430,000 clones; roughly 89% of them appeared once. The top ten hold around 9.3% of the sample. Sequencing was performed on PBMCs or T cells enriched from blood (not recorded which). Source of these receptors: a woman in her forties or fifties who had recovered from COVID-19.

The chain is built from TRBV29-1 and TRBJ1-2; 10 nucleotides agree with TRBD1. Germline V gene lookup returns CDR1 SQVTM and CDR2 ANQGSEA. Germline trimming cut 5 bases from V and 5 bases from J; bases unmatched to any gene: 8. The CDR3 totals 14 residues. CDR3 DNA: TGCAGCGTTTTGACAGGGGGCGATTGGTATGGCTACACCTTC. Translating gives CSVLTGGDWYGYTF. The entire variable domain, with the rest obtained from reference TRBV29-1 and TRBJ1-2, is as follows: SAVISQKPSRDICQRGTSLTIQCQVDSQVTMMFWYRQQPGQSLTLIATANQGSEATYESGFVIDKFPISRPNLTFSTLTVSNMSPEDSSIYLCSVLTGGDWYGYTFGSGTRLTVV.

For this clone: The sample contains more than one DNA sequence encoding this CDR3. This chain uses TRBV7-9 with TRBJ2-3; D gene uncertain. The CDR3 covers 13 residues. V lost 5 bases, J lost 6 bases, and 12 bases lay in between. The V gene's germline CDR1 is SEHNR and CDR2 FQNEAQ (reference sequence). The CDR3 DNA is TGTGCCAGCAGCCCTAGAGGTCCCGATACGCAGTATTTT. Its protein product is CASSPRGPDTQYF.

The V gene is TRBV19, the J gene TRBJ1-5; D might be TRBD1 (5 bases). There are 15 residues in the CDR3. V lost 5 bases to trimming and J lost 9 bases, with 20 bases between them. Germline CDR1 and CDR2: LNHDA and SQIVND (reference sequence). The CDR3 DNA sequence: TGTGCCAGTAGTTCGACAGTCCACCCGGGTGGGCCCCAGCATTTT. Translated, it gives CASSSTVHPGGPQHF.

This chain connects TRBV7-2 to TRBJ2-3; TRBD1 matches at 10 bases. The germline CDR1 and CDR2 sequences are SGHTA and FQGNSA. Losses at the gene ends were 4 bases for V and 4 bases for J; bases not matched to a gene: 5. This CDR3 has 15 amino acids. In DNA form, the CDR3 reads TGTGCCAGCAGCTCAGCCGGGACAGGGGCAGATACGCAGTATTTT. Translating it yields CASSSAGTGADTQYF.

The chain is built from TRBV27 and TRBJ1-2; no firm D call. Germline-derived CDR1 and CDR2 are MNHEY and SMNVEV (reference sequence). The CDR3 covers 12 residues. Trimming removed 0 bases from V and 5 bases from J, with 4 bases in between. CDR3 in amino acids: CASSLSGYGYTF. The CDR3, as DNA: TGTGCCAGCAGTTTATCCGGTTATGGCTACACCTTC.

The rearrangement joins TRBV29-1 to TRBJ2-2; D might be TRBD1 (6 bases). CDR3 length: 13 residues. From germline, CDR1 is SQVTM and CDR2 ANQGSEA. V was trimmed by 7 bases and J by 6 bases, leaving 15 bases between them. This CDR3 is CSARKGGSGELFF. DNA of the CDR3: TGCAGCGCCCGAAAAGGGGGTTCCGGGGAGCTGTTTTTT.

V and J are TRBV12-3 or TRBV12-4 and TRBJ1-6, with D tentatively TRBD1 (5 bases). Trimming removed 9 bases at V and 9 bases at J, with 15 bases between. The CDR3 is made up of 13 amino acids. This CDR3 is CASGTDQGSPLHF. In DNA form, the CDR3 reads TGTGCCAGTGGCACAGACCAGGGTTCACCCCTCCACTTT.

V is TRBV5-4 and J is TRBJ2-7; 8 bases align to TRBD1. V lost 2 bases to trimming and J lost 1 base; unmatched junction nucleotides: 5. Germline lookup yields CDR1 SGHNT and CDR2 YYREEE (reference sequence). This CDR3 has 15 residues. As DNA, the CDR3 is TGTGCCAGCAGCTTCATCGGGACAGGTTCCTACGAGCAGTACTTC. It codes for CASSFIGTGSYEQYF.